This T cell receptor (beta chain) was documented in a study of T cell clones after liver transplantation. Per germline, CDR1 MRHNA and CDR2 SNTAGT. Trimming pared 5 bases from V and 5 bases from J, leaving 10 bases between. The CDR3 sequence is 13 residues long. The method was immunoSEQ multiplex PCR; TCRdb's version includes in-frame clones alone and lacks a portion of them. The table records roughly 7,400 clones, roughly 70% of them present only once. This sample comprised CD8+ T cells from blood, obtained before liver transplant. This rearrangement joins TRBV6-4 to TRBJ2-1; D gene ambiguous. This TCR came from a human donor who received a liver transplant. In DNA, the CDR3 is TGTGCCAGCAGTATAGACCCCAACAATGAGCAGTTCTTC. This translates into CASSIDPNNEQFF.